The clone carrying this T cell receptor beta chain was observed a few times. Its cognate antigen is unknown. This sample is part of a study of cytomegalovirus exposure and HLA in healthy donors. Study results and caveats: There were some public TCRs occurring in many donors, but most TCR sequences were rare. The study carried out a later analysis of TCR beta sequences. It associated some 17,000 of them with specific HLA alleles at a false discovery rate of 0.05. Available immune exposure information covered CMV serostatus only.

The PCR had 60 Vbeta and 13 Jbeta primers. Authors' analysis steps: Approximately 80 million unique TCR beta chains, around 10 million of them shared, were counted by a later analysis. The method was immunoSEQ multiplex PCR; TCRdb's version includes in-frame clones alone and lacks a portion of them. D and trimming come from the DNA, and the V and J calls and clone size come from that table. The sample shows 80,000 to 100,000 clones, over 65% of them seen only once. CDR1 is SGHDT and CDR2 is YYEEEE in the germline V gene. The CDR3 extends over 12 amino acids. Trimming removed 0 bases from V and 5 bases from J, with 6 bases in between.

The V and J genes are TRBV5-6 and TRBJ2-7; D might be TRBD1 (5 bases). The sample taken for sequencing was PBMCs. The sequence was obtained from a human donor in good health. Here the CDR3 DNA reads TGTGCCAGCAGCTTGGTAGGGGACGAGCAGTACTTC. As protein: CASSLVGDEQYF. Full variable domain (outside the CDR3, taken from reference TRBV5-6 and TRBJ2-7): DAGVTQSPTHLIKTRGQQVTLRCSPKSGHDTVSWYQQALGQGPQFIFQYYEEEERQRGNFPDRFSGHQFPNYSSELNVNALLLGDSALYLCASSLVGDEQYFGPGTRLTVT.